The 27 T cell receptor beta chains given below trace back to one sample, sequenced in a study of shared clonotypes between healthy human individuals. This table comes from immunoSEQ multiplex PCR, and its TCRdb copy is limited to in-frame clones, with some not included. The sample lists about 1,500,000 clones, roughly 96% occurring once. Sequencing was performed on naive CD4+ T cells sorted from blood. Subset meaning: CD45RA+ positively selected. The receptors stem from a man aged 25-45 years in good health.

The J gene is TRBJ1-3, the V gene TRBV30; no reliable D call. The V end was cut by 2 bases, the J end by 4 bases, with 12 bases between. Per germline, CDR1 GTSNPN and CDR2 SVGIG (reference sequence). The CDR3 contains 14 residues. CDR3 amino acids: CAWSPLAGGNTIYF. CDR3 in DNA: TGTGCCTGGAGTCCCTTAGCCGGGGGAAACACCATATATTTT.

Note on this clone: The same CDR3 also results from other DNA sequences found in this sample. The V call is TRBV5-6, the J call TRBJ2-7; D is possibly TRBD1 (6 bases). The CDR3 consists of 12 residues. The germline V and J ends were trimmed by 1 base and 6 bases, with 8 bases remaining between them. Germline lookup yields CDR1 SGHDT and CDR2 YYEEEE. DNA of the CDR3: TGTGCCAGCAGCTTGACAGGGACCGAGCAGTACTTC. Protein sequence: CASSLTGTEQYF.

The sample holds one count of this clone. The V gene is TRBV9, the J gene TRBJ2-1, with 12 nucleotides matching TRBD2. The CDR3 runs to 16 residues. V lost 0 bases, J lost 8 bases, and 6 bases stayed unmatched. Per germline, CDR1 SGDLS and CDR2 YYNGEE. The CDR3 DNA is TGTGCCAGCAGCGTAGCGACTAGCGGGAGATGGGATGAGCAGTTCTTC. This codes for CASSVATSGRWDEQFF. The variable domain in full, completed from reference TRBV9 and TRBJ2-1, reads DSGVTQTPKHLITATGQRVTLRCSPRSGDLSVYWYQQSLDQGLQFLIQYYNGEERAKGNILERFSAQQFPDLHSELNLSSLELGDSALYFCASSVATSGRWDEQFFGPGTRLTVL.

The V gene is TRBV18, the J gene TRBJ1-4, with 10 positions matching TRBD1. The germline CDR1 and CDR2 sequences are KGHSH and LQKENI. CDR3 length: 15 amino acids. J gave up 7 bases and V 1 base, and 3 bases lay outside the gene matches. Written as DNA, the CDR3 is TGTGCCAGCTCACCACAAGGGACAGGGGCTGAAAAACTGTTTTTT. Translation gives CASSPQGTGAEKLFF.

CDR3 sequence (DNA): TGCGCCAGCAGGACGGGAGGACTAGTGGGAGATACGCAGTATTTT. Its translation is CASRTGGLVGDTQYF. The chain combines TRBV5-1 with TRBJ2-3; 7 bases map to TRBD2. The CDR3 spans 15 residues. The germline CDR1 and CDR2 sequences are SGHRS and YFSETQ. The ends lost 5 bases at V and 5 bases at J; junction bases unmatched: 11. Using reference TRBV5-1 and TRBJ2-3 for the parts outside the CDR3, the full variable domain is KAGVTQTPRYLIKTRGQQVTLSCSPISGHRSVSWYQQTPGQGLQFLFEYFSETQRNKGNFPGRFSGRQFSNSRSEMNVSTLELGDSALYLCASRTGGLVGDTQYFGPGTRLTVL.

The genes are TRBV18 and TRBJ2-4; D is uncertain. This CDR3 has 12 amino acids. Looked up from germline, CDR1 is KGHSH and CDR2 is LQKENI. The ends were cut back, 2 bases at V and 5 bases at J, with 4 bases in the middle. The CDR3 protein is CASSPGENIQYF. The CDR3 coding sequence is TGTGCCAGCTCACCAGGCGAAAACATTCAGTACTTC.

The chain uses TRBV28 and TRBJ2-5; tentative D call: TRBD2 (5 bases). The CDR3 is made up of 13 amino acids. Germline lookup yields CDR1 MDHEN and CDR2 SYDVKM. V was shortened by 3 bases and J by 5 bases, with 10 bases between the two germline ends. CDR3 region: CASSFGLRETQYF. DNA for the CDR3: TGTGCCAGCAGTTTCGGACTTCGGGAGACCCAGTACTTC.

The chain links TRBV2 to TRBJ1-5; TRBD1 aligns across 10 bases. The V gene's germline CDR1 is SNHLY and CDR2 FYNNEI. This CDR3 has 14 amino acids. The junction had 5 bases not matched to a gene; V was cut back by 6 bases and J by 6 bases. DNA for the CDR3: TGTGCCAGCAGGCGAGGACAGGGGGTTCAGCCCCAGCATTTT. Its protein is CASRRGQGVQPQHF.

The chain uses TRBV7-8 and TRBJ2-7, with 8 bases aligning to TRBD1. Germline values: CDR1 SGHVS, CDR2 FQNEAQ. The V gene end was trimmed by 5 bases and the J gene end by 2 bases; junction bases not matched to a gene: 8. This CDR3 comprises 15 residues. The CDR3 loop reads CASSPRDRYTYEQYF. Here the CDR3 DNA reads TGTGCCAGCAGCCCTCGGGACAGGTATACCTACGAGCAGTACTTC.

This chain connects TRBV7-2 to TRBJ2-7; 8 nucleotides line up with TRBD2. There are 15 residues in the CDR3. Germline CDR1 SGHTA, CDR2 FQGNSA. V was pared by 1 base and J by 2 bases, with 4 bases of the junction left unmatched. The CDR3 is CASSLVPAGAYEQYF. CDR3 bases: TGTGCCAGCAGCTTAGTCCCAGCGGGAGCCTACGAGCAGTACTTC.

The chain links TRBV5-1 to TRBJ2-2; 10 bases agree with TRBD2. With V trimmed by 4 bases and J by 6 bases, 12 bases remained unmatched. There are 17 residues in the CDR3. Germline values: CDR1 SGHRS, CDR2 YFSETQ. CDR3: CASSGPVAGGFAGELFF. CDR3 nucleotides: TGCGCCAGCAGCGGGCCGGTAGCGGGAGGTTTTGCCGGGGAGCTGTTTTTT. Using reference TRBV5-1 and TRBJ2-2 for the parts outside the CDR3, the full variable domain is KAGVTQTPRYLIKTRGQQVTLSCSPISGHRSVSWYQQTPGQGLQFLFEYFSETQRNKGNFPGRFSGRQFSNSRSEMNVSTLELGDSALYLCASSGPVAGGFAGELFFGEGSRLTVL.

This chain connects TRBV7-9 to TRBJ2-1; the D is unclear. The germline gives CDR1 SEHNR, CDR2 FQNEAQ (reference sequence). CDR3 length equals 13 residues. Trimming removed 5 bases from V and 4 bases from J, with 9 bases in between. CDR3 bases: TGTGCCAGCAGCCCAATAGTGTACAATGAGCAGTTCTTC. The encoded protein is CASSPIVYNEQFF.

The rearrangement uses TRBV18 and TRBJ2-3; D call uncertain. The germline gives CDR1 KGHSH, CDR2 LQKENI. V lost 3 bases, J lost 5 bases, and 9 bases lay in between. The CDR3 length is 13 residues. CDR3 bases: TGTGCCAGCTCACCCCCAGTAATAGATACGCAGTATTTT. This codes for CASSPPVIDTQYF.

Here the CDR3 reads CASLNYGSGDTGELFF. The CDR3 region has the DNA TGTGCCAGCCTCAATTACGGGAGCGGGGACACCGGGGAGCTGTTTTTT. The V and J genes are TRBV19 and TRBJ2-2, with 7 positions matching TRBD2. The CDR3 spans 16 residues. V was clipped by 9 bases and J by 3 bases; unmatched bases: 13. CDR1 is LNHDA and CDR2 is SQIVND in the germline V gene (reference sequence).

This chain joins TRBV13 and TRBJ2-5; possible D gene TRBD2, 6 bases. CDR1 and CDR2 from the germline V gene are PRHDT and FYEKMQ (reference sequence). CDR3 length: 14 amino acids. Trimming took off 0 bases at V and 4 bases at J, with 9 bases between the two ends. DNA of the CDR3: TGTGCCAGCAGCTTAGGGTCGCGGGGAGAGACCCAGTACTTC. Its protein product is CASSLGSRGETQYF.

V gene TRBV28 combines with J gene TRBJ2-5, with unresolved D. CDR3 length equals 14 residues. V was clipped by 7 bases and J by 1 base, with 13 bases between them. Germline V CDR1 and CDR2: MDHEN, SYDVKM. The CDR3 reads CASILHGPQETQYF. CDR3 nucleotide sequence: TGTGCCAGCATCCTACATGGCCCCCAAGAGACCCAGTACTTC.

This chain uses TRBV7-9 with TRBJ2-2; 8 nucleotides line up with TRBD2. The CDR3 totals 16 residues. Germline-derived CDR1 and CDR2 are SEHNR and FQNEAQ (reference sequence). With V trimmed by 1 base and J by 3 bases, 4 bases remained unmatched. The CDR3 nucleotides read TGTGCCAGCAGCTTAGTTGACGGGAGGGACACCGGGGAGCTGTTTTTT. As protein: CASSLVDGRDTGELFF.

This chain links TRBV19 with TRBJ2-7; a possible D gene is TRBD2 (5 bases). The V end was cut by 1 base, the J end by 0 bases, with 13 bases between. The CDR3 has 16 amino acids. Per the germline V gene, CDR1 is LNHDA and CDR2 is SQIVND (reference sequence). CDR3 nucleotide sequence: TGTGCCAGTAGTATAGCCCCCGTGGGGAGCTCCTACGAGCAGTACTTC. It specifies CASSIAPVGSSYEQYF.

The chain carries TRBV25-1 and TRBJ1-1; the D gene is possibly TRBD1 (6 bases). The CDR3 runs to 16 residues. CDR1 and CDR2 (germline): MGHDK, SYGVNS. Trimming took 3 bases from V and 1 from J, leaving 15 bases between them. The CDR3 protein is CASSEGGVGGNTEAFF. In DNA, the CDR3 is TGTGCCAGCAGTGAGGGAGGGGTAGGGGGGAACACTGAAGCTTTCTTT.

V usage is TRBV6-6 and J usage is TRBJ2-2; weak D call: TRBD1 (7 bases). The V gene lost 8 bases and the J gene lost 7 bases, with 14 bases spanning the gap. Germline loops: CDR1 MNHNY, CDR2 SVGAGI (reference sequence). The CDR3 is made up of 13 amino acids. The chain's CDR3 is CASLEGAGGELFF. CDR3 in DNA: TGTGCCAGCTTGGAGGGGGCTGGCGGGGAGCTGTTTTTT.

Note on this clone: Other DNA sequences within the sample encode an identical CDR3. The V gene is TRBV18, the J gene TRBJ2-1; a possible D gene is TRBD2 (6 bases). The germline CDR1 and CDR2 sequences are KGHSH and LQKENI. The CDR3 has 14 residues. Deletions cut 0 bases from V and 3 bases from J, with 6 bases between. CDR3 coding DNA: TGTGCCAGCTCACCACCTAGCGGCTACAATGAGCAGTTCTTC. As protein: CASSPPSGYNEQFF.

V is TRBV28 and J is TRBJ2-7, with D perhaps given as TRBD1 or TRBD2 (6 bases each). Germline loops: CDR1 MDHEN, CDR2 SYDVKM. The CDR3 has 15 amino acids. Trimming pared 2 bases from V and 2 bases from J, leaving 13 bases between. CDR3 coding DNA: TGTGCCAGCAGTTTAACGGCTGGGGGGCCCTACGAGCAGTACTTC. Its translation is CASSLTAGGPYEQYF. The full variable domain, its missing parts supplied by reference TRBV28 and TRBJ2-7, is DVKVTQSSRYLVKRTGEKVFLECVQDMDHENMFWYRQDPGLGLRLIYFSYDVKMKEKGDIPEGYSVSREKKERFSLILESASTNQTSMYLCASSLTAGGPYEQYFGPGTRLTVT.

This clone came up once. The CDR3 region is CASSFSTTNEKLFF. In DNA, the CDR3 is TGTGCCAGCAGCTTTTCGACAACTAATGAAAAACTGTTTTTT. The J gene is TRBJ1-4, the V gene TRBV7-2, with D unclear. The CDR3 runs to 14 residues. Germline V CDR1 and CDR2: SGHTA, FQGNSA. Trimming took off 3 bases at V and 0 bases at J, with 5 bases between the two ends. Full variable domain (remainder filled in from reference TRBV7-2 and TRBJ1-4): GAGVSQSPSNKVTEKGKDVELRCDPISGHTALYWYRQSLGQGLEFLIYFQGNSAPDKSGLPSDRFSAERTGGSVSTLTIQRTQQEDSAVYLCASSFSTTNEKLFFGSGTQLSVL.

This clone was seen once. This chain links TRBV25-1 with TRBJ2-3; TRBD2 aligns across 13 bases. This CDR3 is built from 18 residues. The trim removed 6 bases at V and 6 bases at J, leaving 15 bases unmatched. Looked up from germline, CDR1 is MGHDK and CDR2 is SYGVNS. CDR3 DNA sequence: TGTGCCAGCAGCGGGGTCGAGACTAGCGGGAGGAAATATGATACGCAGTATTTT. Its translation: CASSGVETSGRKYDTQYF.

The rearrangement uses TRBV4-2 and TRBJ2-3, with D unresolved. The germline V and J ends were trimmed by 0 bases and 3 bases, with 10 bases remaining between them. Looked up from germline, CDR1 is LGHNA and CDR2 is YNFKEQ. This CDR3 comprises 15 residues. CDR3 nucleotide sequence: TGTGCCAGCAGCCAAGAAAACGTCGGGACAGATACGCAGTATTTT. Protein sequence: CASSQENVGTDTQYF.

The chain uses TRBV5-1 and TRBJ1-1, with D tentatively TRBD1 (5 bases). The length of the CDR3 is 14 residues. Germline V gene data show CDR1 as SGHRS and CDR2 as YFSETQ. Trimming shortened V by 4 bases and J by 4 bases, and 14 bases separated the two germline ends. In DNA form, the CDR3 reads TGCGCCAGCAGCAGGTCCAGTGGGGGCACTGAAGCTTTCTTT. Protein product: CASSRSSGGTEAFF.

The gene calls are TRBV2 and TRBJ2-3, with 7 nucleotides matching TRBD2. The V gene end was trimmed by 11 bases and the J gene end by 0 bases; junction bases not matched to a gene: 8. Germline V gene lookup returns CDR1 SNHLY and CDR2 FYNNEI. The CDR3 sequence is 14 residues long. Here the CDR3 DNA reads TGTGCCTCTAAATACGGGGGGAGCACAGATACGCAGTATTTT. Its translation: CASKYGGSTDTQYF.